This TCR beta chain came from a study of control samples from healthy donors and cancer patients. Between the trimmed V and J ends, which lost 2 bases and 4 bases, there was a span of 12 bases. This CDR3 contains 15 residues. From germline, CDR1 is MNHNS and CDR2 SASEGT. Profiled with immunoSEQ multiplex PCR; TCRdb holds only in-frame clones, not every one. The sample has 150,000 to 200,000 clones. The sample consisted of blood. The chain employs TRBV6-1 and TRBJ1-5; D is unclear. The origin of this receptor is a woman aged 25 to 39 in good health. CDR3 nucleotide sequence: TGTGCCAGCAGTGAACCCTACGCAGTGAATCAGCCCCAGCATTTT. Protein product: CASSEPYAVNQPQHF.